The 27 T cell receptor beta chains presented below share a single source sample, sequenced in a study of blood T cell repertoires in COVID-19. TCRdb's table, derived via immunoSEQ multiplex PCR, lists solely in-frame clones and lacks some. This sample has some 350,000 clones, with almost 90% found just once. What was sequenced was peripheral blood. The source of these receptors is a man aged 18 to 30 with active or convalescent COVID-19.

The sample holds one count of this clone. The J gene is TRBJ2-1, the V gene TRBV7-9, with 8 nucleotides matching TRBD1. Germline V gene lookup returns CDR1 SEHNR and CDR2 FQNEAQ (reference sequence). The V gene end was trimmed by 5 bases and the J gene end by 4 bases; junction bases not matched to a gene: 10. The CDR3 length is 16 residues. For the CDR3, the DNA is TGTGCCAGCAGCCGGGGACAGGCCAAGACTTACAATGAGCAGTTCTTC. It encodes CASSRGQAKTYNEQFF.

This clone was seen just once. V usage is TRBV7-2 and J usage is TRBJ1-5; perhaps TRBD1 as D (5 bases). CDR3 length: 16 amino acids. The V gene's germline CDR1 is SGHTA and CDR2 FQGNSA. The germline V and J ends were trimmed by 1 base and 6 bases, with 16 bases remaining between them. The CDR3 loop is CASSLEFVGGAQPQHF. The CDR3 DNA follows: TGTGCCAGCAGCTTAGAATTTGTGGGGGGAGCTCAGCCCCAGCATTTT.

The chain carries TRBV7-2 and TRBJ2-7; 11 bases match TRBD2. Germline V gene lookup returns CDR1 SGHTA and CDR2 FQGNSA. The CDR3 has 15 amino acids. The V gene end was trimmed by 5 bases and the J gene end by 2 bases; junction bases not matched to a gene: 5. The CDR3 coding sequence is TGTGCCAGCAGCCCGGGACTAGCGGAGACCTACGAGCAGTACTTC. This sequence encodes CASSPGLAETYEQYF.

The chain links TRBV4-3 to TRBJ2-1; 9 bases are a match to TRBD2. The CDR3 runs 15 residues. The ends lost 2 bases at V and 8 bases at J; junction bases unmatched: 7. Germline V CDR1 and CDR2: LGHNA, YSLEER. The CDR3 DNA reads as TGCGCCAGCAGCCAAAGTAGCGGGGGAAGGTATGAGCAGTTCTTC. Translation gives CASSQSSGGRYEQFF.

The DNA of the CDR3 is TGCAGCGCCTACCCCGCCTCTAGCGGGAGCAGCGGTGAGCAGTTCTTC. It codes for CSAYPASSGSSGEQFF. The chain uses TRBV29-1 and TRBJ2-1, with 10 bases that match TRBD2. Germline values: CDR1 SQVTM, CDR2 ANQGSEA. After removal of 7 bases from V and 9 bases from J, the junction contained 18 bases not matched to a gene. The CDR3 totals 16 residues.

This chain links TRBV10-3 with TRBJ2-7; D possibly corresponds to TRBD1 (6 bases). Germline assignment: CDR1 ENHRY and CDR2 SYGVKD. Trimming left V 0 bases short and J 5 bases short, with 8 bases between. The length of the CDR3 is 13 residues. CDR3 sequence: CAISESRGHEQYF. In nucleotides, the CDR3 is TGTGCCATCAGTGAGTCCAGGGGCCACGAGCAGTACTTC.

The rearrangement links TRBV6-5 to TRBJ1-3, with D tentatively TRBD1 (6 bases). Germline lookup yields CDR1 MNHEY and CDR2 SVGAGI. V was pared by 2 bases and J by 3 bases, with 11 bases between. The CDR3 is 15 residues long. The CDR3 nucleotides read TGTGCCAGCAGTTACATTGGGGGCGGTGGAAACACCATATATTTT. Amino acid sequence: CASSYIGGGGNTIYF.

The genes are TRBV5-5 and TRBJ1-1, with D unclear. CDR1 and CDR2 (germline): SGHKS, YYEKEE (reference sequence). V was shortened by 2 bases and J by 0 bases, with 5 bases between the two germline ends. The CDR3 totals 13 residues. The DNA for the CDR3 is TGTGCCAGCAGCTTTTTCTTGAACACTGAAGCTTTCTTT. Amino acids: CASSFFLNTEAFF.

To note about this clone: Other DNA sequences in this sample translate to the same CDR3. V gene TRBV11-3 combines with J gene TRBJ2-2; perhaps TRBD1 as D (5 bases). Germline CDR1 and CDR2: SGHNT and YENEEA. The CDR3 loop spans 12 amino acids. Trimming cost V 8 bases and J 1 base, with 5 bases left between them. CDR3 loop: CASGQNTGELFF. In DNA, the CDR3 is TGTGCCAGCGGACAGAACACCGGGGAGCTGTTTTTT.

This clone was observed a single time. CDR3 residues: CASSLVGGEQFF. CDR3 DNA sequence: TGTGCCAGCAGCTTAGTAGGAGGTGAGCAGTTCTTC. This chain joins TRBV7-9 and TRBJ2-1; possible D gene TRBD2, 5 bases. Germline V gene lookup returns CDR1 SEHNR and CDR2 FQNEAQ (reference sequence). V was pared by 1 base and J by 9 bases, with 7 bases between. CDR3 length: 12 residues.

The chain uses TRBV12-3 or TRBV12-4 and TRBJ1-6; D is uncertain. V lost 4 bases to trimming and J lost 18 bases, with 13 bases between them. This CDR3 is built from 11 residues. The CDR3 bases are TGTGCCAGCAGTTCAGGCTCGGTTCACCACTTT. Its translation is CASSSGSVHHF.

The V call is TRBV6-6, the J call TRBJ1-1; D not resolved. The CDR3 runs 13 residues. Germline assignment: CDR1 MNHNY and CDR2 SVGAGI (reference sequence). With 5 bases removed from V and 0 bases from J, the gap between germline ends came to 7 bases. The CDR3: CASSTEMNTEAFF. The CDR3 nucleotides read TGTGCCAGCAGTACCGAGATGAACACTGAAGCTTTCTTT.

V usage is TRBV19 and J usage is TRBJ2-4; D may be TRBD1 (5 bases). This CDR3 has 13 residues. Germline CDR1 is LNHDA and CDR2 is SQIVND (reference sequence). Trimming cost V 3 bases and J 7 bases, with 10 bases left between them. The CDR3 nucleotides read TGTGCCAGTAGTATCGGAAGGGGCAACATTCAGTACTTC. The encoded protein is CASSIGRGNIQYF.

This chain uses TRBV5-1 with TRBJ1-2, with 8 bases aligning to TRBD1. The CDR3 length is 14 residues. J lost 8 bases, V lost 4 bases, and 10 bases had no gene match. Germline values: CDR1 SGHRS, CDR2 YFSETQ. The CDR3 nucleotides are TGCGCCAGCAGCAGCACGCAGGGGGCGAAGGGCTACACCTTC. The encoded protein is CASSSTQGAKGYTF.

The chain joins TRBV28 to TRBJ1-2, with D possibly being TRBD1 (5 bases). The ends were cut back, 9 bases at V and 8 bases at J, with 19 bases in the middle. The length of the CDR3 is 13 residues. CDR1 and CDR2 (germline): MDHEN, SYDVKM. The DNA for the CDR3 is TGTGCCAGTAAACGGCAGGGCGGTCAAGGCTACACCTTC. It yields the protein CASKRQGGQGYTF.

This rearrangement joins TRBV5-1 to TRBJ2-7; 12 nucleotides align to TRBD2. Germline CDR1 SGHRS, CDR2 YFSETQ. This CDR3 has 15 amino acids. Losses at the gene ends were 5 bases for V and 1 base for J; bases not matched to a gene: 4. DNA for the CDR3: TGCGCCAGCAGTTGGGGACTAGCGGGTTCCTACGAGCAGTACTTC. This gives the protein CASSWGLAGSYEQYF.

A word on this clone: The sample contains more than one DNA sequence encoding this CDR3. This sequence joins TRBV4-1 and TRBJ1-4; TRBD1 agrees at 8 bases. The V segment lost 1 base and the J segment 8 bases; nucleotides outside the gene matches: 3. CDR1 is MGHRA, CDR2 YSYEKL, per germline. The CDR3 sequence is 14 residues long. The CDR3 reads CASSQGTGNEKLFF. CDR3 bases: TGCGCCAGCAGCCAAGGGACAGGGAACGAAAAACTGTTTTTT.

The chain has TRBV27 and TRBJ1-2; tentatively, D is TRBD1 (5 bases). CDR1 is MNHEY, CDR2 SMNVEV, per germline (reference sequence). This CDR3 region has 14 residues. Trimming pared 6 bases from V and 4 bases from J, leaving 15 bases between. This CDR3 reads CASSPVRGGYGYTF. DNA of the CDR3: TGTGCCAGCAGCCCCGTGCGGGGGGGCTATGGCTACACCTTC.

This clone was counted a single time. The V and J genes are TRBV7-8 and TRBJ1-3; tentative D call: TRBD1 (6 bases). The V end was cut by 8 bases, the J end by 3 bases, with 20 bases between. The CDR3 is 16 amino acids. Germline lookup yields CDR1 SGHVS and CDR2 FQNEAQ. CDR3 loop: CASQVTSQGGGNTIYF. The CDR3 nucleotides are TGTGCCAGCCAGGTGACCTCTCAAGGGGGTGGAAACACCATATATTTT.

The V and J genes are TRBV7-6 and TRBJ1-2, with TRBD1 matching 7 bases. The J segment lost 1 base and the V segment lost 5 bases, leaving 4 bases of the junction unmatched. Germline-derived CDR1 and CDR2 are SGHVS and FNYEAQ. CDR3 length: 14 amino acids. CDR3 nucleotide sequence: TGTGCCAGCAGCCCAAGACAGGGTAACTATGGCTACACCTTC. Amino acid sequence: CASSPRQGNYGYTF.

The chain recombines TRBV9 with TRBJ2-1; 10 bases line up with TRBD2. The germline V gene has CDR1 SGDLS and CDR2 YYNGEE. There are 16 residues in the CDR3. With V trimmed by 0 bases and J by 7 bases, 7 bases remained unmatched. CDR3 residues: CASSVGKTSGLNEQFF. DNA for the CDR3: TGTGCCAGCAGCGTAGGTAAGACTAGCGGGTTGAATGAGCAGTTCTTC.

The CDR3 here is CSARYRHGYTF. DNA for the CDR3: TGCAGTGCTAGATACAGGCATGGCTACACCTTC. This chain joins TRBV20-1 and TRBJ1-2, with D possibly TRBD1 on 5 matching bases. The V and J ends lost 2 bases and 6 bases respectively, with 7 bases between them. The V gene's germline CDR1 is DFQATT and CDR2 SNEGSKA (reference sequence). This CDR3 has 11 amino acids.

This chain connects TRBV6-5 to TRBJ1-2, with D possibly TRBD1 on 6 matching bases. Trimming shortened V by 4 bases and J by 4 bases, and 19 bases separated the two germline ends. The CDR3 totals 16 residues. Germline assignment: CDR1 MNHEY and CDR2 SVGAGI. CDR3 in DNA: TGTGCCAGCAGTTTAGACAAGACAGGCCGGATCTATGGCTACACCTTC. Residues: CASSLDKTGRIYGYTF.

This chain links TRBV6-5 with TRBJ1-6; unclear D gene. Looked up from germline, CDR1 is MNHEY and CDR2 is SVGAGI. Trimming stripped 6 bases from V and 7 bases from J, with 7 bases between. This CDR3 is 12 amino acids long. The CDR3 bases are TGTGCCAGCAGCGGGGTGAATTCACCCCTCCACTTT. Amino acids: CASSGVNSPLHF.

This clone was seen only once. This sequence joins TRBV3-1 (or the pseudogene TRBV3-2) and TRBJ1-1; possibly TRBD1 for D (6 bases). This CDR3 is 13 amino acids long. Germline assignment: CDR1 LGHDT and CDR2 YNNKEL (reference sequence). V was pared by 9 bases and J by 2 bases, with 13 bases between. Here the CDR3 reads CARADRPNTEAFF. Here the CDR3 DNA reads TGTGCCAGAGCAGACAGGCCCAACACTGAAGCTTTCTTT.

V usage is TRBV4-1 and J usage is TRBJ2-2, with 9 bases lining up with TRBD1. Germline CDR1 reads MGHRA; CDR2 reads YSYEKL. There are 21 residues in the CDR3. After removal of 4 bases from V and 3 bases from J, the junction contained 21 bases not matched to a gene. CDR3 bases: TGCGCCAGCAGCCTATTTAGTACAGGGGGCGGAAAAATTGGGGACACCGGGGAGCTGTTTTTT. Translated, it gives CASSLFSTGGGKIGDTGELFF.

The V and J genes are TRBV18 and TRBJ2-3, with D perhaps TRBD1 (8 bases). The CDR3 consists of 15 residues. Between the trimmed V and J ends, which lost 0 bases and 14 bases, there was a span of 21 bases. Germline V gene data show CDR1 as KGHSH and CDR2 as LQKENI. CDR3 coding DNA: TGTGCCAGCTCACCACCTACAGGGGGGGAGTTGGGCTCGTATTTT. The encoded protein is CASSPPTGGELGSYF.